The rows below give T cell receptor beta chains drawn from one sample of a study of regulatory T cells in long-lasting Graves disease. TCRdb redid the calling of the multiplex PCR reads with MiXCR, one entry per CDR3 protein. The sample lists 400,000 to 500,000 distinct CDR3 sequences, 20% to 25% seen once, with 6.5% to 9% in the top ten. This sample comprised peripheral blood mononuclear cells (PBMCs), obtained when the disease was refractory, from a patient treated with antithyroid drugs. All receptors come from a female donor with Graves disease. Both conserved end residues are part of each CDR3. D genes are given only for firm matches. The size of a clone is reported for some rows only, either as once, few or many, or as a class for expanded clones.

v_gene	d_gene	j_gene	abundance	CDR3nt	CDR3aa
TRBV20-1	NA	TRBJ2-2	NA	TGCAGTGCCCGAGAAGCCCGGGGCACCGGGGAGCTGTTTTTT	CSAREARGTGELFF
TRBV5-1	NA	TRBJ2-7	NA	TGCGCCAGCAGCTTGGACGGATCACCTCCGGACGAGCAGTACTTC	CASSLDGSPPDEQYF
TRBV28	NA	TRBJ1-5	many	TGTGCCAGCAGCCTTGGCAGGAGTGGCAATCAGCCCCAGCATTTT	CASSLGRSGNQPQHF
TRBV3-1	NA	TRBJ1-1	many	TGTGCCAGCAACCTTGGACCGTCGAACACTGAAGCTTTCTTT	CASNLGPSNTEAFF
TRBV9	NA	TRBJ2-5	NA	TGTGCCAGCAGCGGGGCAGGGAAAGAGACCCAGTACTTC	CASSGAGKETQYF
TRBV5-4	TRBD2	TRBJ2-7	NA	TGTGCCAGCAGCACGAACGGACTAGCGGGGGACTACGAGCAGTACTTC	CASSTNGLAGDYEQYF
TRBV20-1	NA	TRBJ2-7	many	TGCAGTGCTAGAGATAATAGGGGCTCCTACGAGCAGTACTTC	CSARDNRGSYEQYF
TRBV19	NA	TRBJ1-1	few	TGTGCCAGTAGTAGCGGACAGATGCCCAACACTGAAGCTTTCTTT	CASSSGQMPNTEAFF
TRBV9	NA	TRBJ2-7	few	TGTGCCAGCAGCGTAGAGGGTTTTACAGCTGAGGAGCAGTACTTC	CASSVEGFTAEEQYF
TRBV28	NA	TRBJ2-7	NA	TGTGCCAGCAGGACACTATCGGAGGAGCAGTACTTC	CASRTLSEEQYF
TRBV19	TRBD2	TRBJ2-2	NA	TGTGCCAGTACCGGGACTAGCGGACGCCATGTCACCGGGGAGCTGTTTTTT	CASTGTSGRHVTGELFF
TRBV7-3	TRBD2	TRBJ2-5	NA	TGTGCCAGCAGCTTAACTTGGGAGCGGGGCCAAGAGACCCAGTACTTC	CASSLTWERGQETQYF
TRBV6-1	NA	TRBJ1-1	many	TGTGCCAGTCGGACTAAGGCTGAAGCTTTCTTT	CASRTKAEAFF
TRBV2	NA	TRBJ2-7	NA	TGTGCCCAATCCCTCCTCGAGTCCGAGCAGTACTTC	CAQSLLESEQYF
TRBV13	NA	TRBJ2-5	once	TGTGCCAGCAGCTTAGACCTAGGGGGGCTTGAAGAGACCCAGTACTTC	CASSLDLGGLEETQYF
TRBV12-3/TRBV12-4	TRBD1	TRBJ2-7	many	TGTGCCAGCAGTTTGAGACAGGGAGTGTACTTC	CASSLRQGVYF
TRBV30	NA	TRBJ2-5	few	TGTGCCTGGAGCTTCGGGGGCGAAGAGACCCAGTACTTC	CAWSFGGEETQYF
TRBV6-1	TRBD1	TRBJ1-6	many	TGTGCCAGCAGTACAGGGGTTAATTCACCCCTCCACTTT	CASSTGVNSPLHF
TRBV6-5	TRBD1	TRBJ1-4	many	TGTGCCAGCAGTTACTCGGACAGGGAGAATGAAAAACTGTTTTTT	CASSYSDRENEKLFF
TRBV2	NA	TRBJ2-7	many	TGTGCCAGCAGTCGTAAGGGCGGGGAGCAGTACTTC	CASSRKGGEQYF
TRBV19	TRBD1	TRBJ1-2	NA	TGTGCCAGTATGCAGGGGGCTCGCGGCTACACCTTC	CASMQGARGYTF
TRBV10-3	TRBD1	TRBJ2-5	NA	TGTGCCATCAGGGACAGGGTTGGAGAGACCCAGTACTTC	CAIRDRVGETQYF
TRBV6-2/TRBV6-3	NA	TRBJ1-5	many	TGTGCCAGCAGTTATAAACAGGGAATTAACAATCAGCCCCAGCATTTT	CASSYKQGINNQPQHF
TRBV5-1	NA	TRBJ1-3	NA	TGCGCCAGCAGCTTGGATCCAGCTGGAAACACCATATATTTT	CASSLDPAGNTIYF
TRBV11-2	NA	TRBJ2-5	many	TGTGCCAGCAGCTTATCTTGGACGGTTCAAGAGACCCAGTACTTC	CASSLSWTVQETQYF
TRBV29-1	NA	TRBJ2-5	NA	TGCAGCGTTCGACAAGAGACCCAGTACTTC	CSVRQETQYF
TRBV30	TRBD2	TRBJ2-5	NA	TGTGCCTGGAGCCCGGGACTAGCTCAGGAGACCCAGTACTTC	CAWSPGLAQETQYF